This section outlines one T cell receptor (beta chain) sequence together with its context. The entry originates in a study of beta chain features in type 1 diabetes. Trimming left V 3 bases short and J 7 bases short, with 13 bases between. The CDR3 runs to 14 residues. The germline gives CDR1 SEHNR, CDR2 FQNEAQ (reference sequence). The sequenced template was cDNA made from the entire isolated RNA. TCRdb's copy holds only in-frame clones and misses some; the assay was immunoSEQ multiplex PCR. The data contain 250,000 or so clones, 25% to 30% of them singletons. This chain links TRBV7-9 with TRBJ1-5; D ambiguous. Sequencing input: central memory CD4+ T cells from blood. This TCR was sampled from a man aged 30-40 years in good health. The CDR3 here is CASSFAGRGQPQHF. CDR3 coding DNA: TGTGCCAGCAGCTTTGCAGGCCGAGGGCAGCCCCAGCATTTT.